This T cell receptor (beta chain) is from a study of identical twins (TCRdb year 2016). Background on the whole study: The study deep-sequenced TCR alpha and beta repertoires from monozygotic twins, unrelated adults of various ages and cord blood to test whether fetal clonotypes persist. Replicate twin experiments were performed at different times using different library preparation protocols to rule out contamination. Study-level results and caveats: In beta out-of-frame sequences, excess twin sharing was weaker, because having fewer shared sequences lowered the signal-to-noise ratio. Compared with coincidental sharing between unrelated individuals, an excess of low generation-probability sequences was observed among out-of-frame TCR alpha sequences shared between twins. Because the same donors could not be followed over many years, the conclusions relied on cross-sectional statistical analysis. Zero-insertion analyses could be partly confounded by invariant T cells such as MAIT and iNKT, though diverse VJ usage argued against such confounding for most clonotypes. In monozygotic twins, recombination models systematically underestimated out-of-frame TCR alpha sharing, but the models matched the sharing seen between unrelated individuals. Fewer insertions were carried by abundant cord blood beta clonotypes, a similar but weaker trend appeared in young adult naive repertoires, and no such trend appeared in memory repertoires.

This clonotype was counted between two and nine times. The specificity of this receptor is unknown. No base quality values were provided; no much bigger clone lies one nucleotide off. Every donor was a healthy Caucasian. Three pairs of female monozygotic twins, all aged roughly 18 to 29 years, were included in the twin cohort. Positive isolation kits from Invitrogen were used to isolate CD4+ and CD8+ T cell populations. Library generation was performed with 5' RACE. Sequenced using an Illumina HiSeq 2000. A universal primer binding site was introduced by template switching, and a unique molecular identifier was present in the final cDNA, enabling accurate counting of TCR cDNA molecules. First-strand cDNA for TCR alpha and beta chains was synthesized from specific primers in the conserved constant-segment region. To control for contamination, every cDNA library carried two barcodes: a SMART-Mk sample barcode plus Illumina barcodes. TruSeq adapter sequences along with Illumina sample barcodes were introduced in two successive PCR steps. TCR alpha and beta cDNA libraries were sequenced on the Illumina HiSeq platform with custom primers. In the authors' own workflow: Unique molecular identifiers were extracted from raw reads with MiGEC, and CDR3 positions were determined with MiXCR. For each individual, recombination models were inferred using an EM algorithm with the repgenHMM and IGoR tools. Shared clonotypes were analyzed with the tcR package in R, and sharing was normalized by the product of cloneset sizes. Out-of-frame nonproductive sequences were analyzed to study raw recombination free of thymic and clonal selection effects. Using fastp trimming at Q25 and MiXCR clonotype assembly, TCRdb reanalyzed the public sequencing data and kept in-frame beta chains. Each record represents a unique CDR3 protein, reported with the most common genes and DNA among its rows. For this entry, the V and J calls and clone size follow TCRdb and not the study's own pipeline. A total of some 210,000 distinct CDR3 sequences appear in this sample, approximately 15% of them only once. The biggest ten clones account for over 35% of the sample.

V loses 3 bases of germline sequence and J loses 0 bases, and the interval between the two ends is 12 bases. Per the germline V gene, SGHAT is the CDR1 and FQNNGV is the CDR2. From cysteine to phenylalanine, the CDR3 is 15 amino acids long. Just the 45-base CDR3 DNA is kept, in frame starting at base 1. This same sample was also part of a study on T cells expressing NK-cell markers. From that second study: Seven to nine donors provided sorted CD3+CD56+NKG2C+, CD3+CD56+NKG2C- and CD3+CD56-NKG2C+ T-cell subsets, whose TCR beta-chain repertoires were profiled. Among the eight sequenced donors, only one was HCMV-seronegative, while the other seven were HCMV-seropositive. In several experiments an anti-gammadeltaTCR antibody was added to restrict sorting to alphabetaTCR-expressing T cells. In a handful of donors, the dominant CD3+CD56+NKG2C+ clonotypes were found to rank among the top 10 CD8+ clonotypes and to make up 1.0-7.0% of CD8+ T cells. Those dominant clonotypes were again the most abundant among CD3+CD56-NKG2C+ cells in four donors, at about 28.3-60.1%. Whether the expanded NKG2C-expressing T cell clones were specific for HCMV antigens remained unclear. All eight donors whose samples were sequenced were randomly selected healthy volunteers, three of them men and five women. A commercial ELISA kit detecting HCMV-specific IgG in serum was used to determine HCMV serostatus. Reads were demultiplexed and grouped by UMI with MIGEC, and clonotypes were assembled and quantified with MiTCR. To exclude erroneous sequences, only TCR cDNA sequences supported by at least two reads were retained. The tcR package was used for downstream repertoire analysis, with clonotypes matched between fractions based on CDR3 nucleotide sequence plus V segment. VDJmatch was used to annotate antigen specificity against VDJdb, with one amino acid substitution in CDR3 permitted.

Material: CD8+ T cells sorted from blood. This sequence was found in a woman between 18 and 29 years old in good health. Rearrangement joined TRBV11-2 to TRBJ2-7; TRBD2 could be the D gene, as 5 bases match. The CDR3 corresponds to CASSFGNGNSYEQYF. The DNA sequence reads TGTGCCAGCAGCTTCGGGAATGGAAACTCCTACGAGCAGTACTTC. This CDR3, with the reference TRBV11-2 and TRBJ2-7 proteins standing in past its ends, gives the full variable domain EAGVAQSPRYKIIEKRQSVAFWCNPISGHATLYWYQQILGQGPKLLIQFQNNGVVDDSQLPKDRFSAERLKGVDSTLKIQPAKLEDSAVYLCASSFGNGNSYEQYFGPGTRLTVT.